This TCR beta chain was profiled in a study of shared clonotypes between healthy human individuals. General observations from the study: Researchers sampled blood only, noting tissue repertoires likely differ. A handful of donors showed sharing of approximately 4.7% of naive CD4 clonotypes.

The CDR3 length is 16 residues. Trimming cost V 2 bases and J 0 bases; bases outside gene matches: 6. Germline V lookup: CDR1 SGHRS, CDR2 YFSETQ. The input for sorted-subset replicate PCRs was around 0.2 ug DNA, tens of thousands of T cell genomes. As processed by the authors: Junction-only immunoSEQ sequences carried no quality scores, so filtering differed. The assay was immunoSEQ multiplex PCR, and TCRdb's table has in-frame clones only and misses some. V, J and clone size reflect that table, while D and trimming were determined from the DNA. The data show over a million clones, approximately 96% seen once. As for this clone: The antigen remains undetermined.

The receptor's source is a man under 40 in good health. Material: naive CD4+ T cells sorted from blood. Stated subset: CD45RA+ positively selected. The chain is built from TRBV5-1 and TRBJ2-7; TRBD2 matches 9 bases. The DNA of the CDR3 is TGCGCCAGCAGCTTAGACCGTAGCGGGAGCTCCTACGAGCAGTACTTC. This gives the protein CASSLDRSGSSYEQYF.